This paragraph covers one T cell receptor (beta chain) sequence. Antigen: not known. Gene labels here are mouse ones. The DNA ends 1 residue before the CDR3 does, and the rest of the CDR3 is filled in from the germline J gene. The time point here: mouse harvest day 14 after allogeneic transplant. Each mouse received 10^7 T-cell-depleted marrow cells plus 10^6 splenic CD5+ T cells by tail vein. This mouse GVHD model was MHC-mismatched B6 to BALB/c, profiled day 7 or 14. V shed 0 bases, J shed 7 bases, and the junction held 9 bases outside the gene matches. In germline, CDR1 is SGHSN, CDR2 HYEKVE. The CDR3 consists of 16 residues. TCRdb keeps only in-frame clones here, not all; method: immunoSEQ multiplex PCR. Of roughly 2,700 clones in the sample, roughly 45% are singletons; the top ten hold approximately 25%. This sample is part of a study of tissue T cells after allogeneic stem cell transplantation.

Study results and caveats: Anatomically similar tissues had similar TCR repertoires within each patient.

The rearrangement links TRBV12-1 to TRBJ1-4; TRBD1 matches 8 bases. Sequencing was performed on gut tissue. The sequence came from a female BALB/c mouse given C57BL/6 T cells with graft-versus-host disease after an allogeneic hematopoietic cell transplant. CDR3 DNA, as far as it was read: TGTGCCAGCTCTCTCGCCGGACAGGGAGGGGGCGAAAGATTATTT. Amino acids: CASSLAGQGGGERLF. The entire CDR3 protein reads CASSLAGQGGGERLFF.